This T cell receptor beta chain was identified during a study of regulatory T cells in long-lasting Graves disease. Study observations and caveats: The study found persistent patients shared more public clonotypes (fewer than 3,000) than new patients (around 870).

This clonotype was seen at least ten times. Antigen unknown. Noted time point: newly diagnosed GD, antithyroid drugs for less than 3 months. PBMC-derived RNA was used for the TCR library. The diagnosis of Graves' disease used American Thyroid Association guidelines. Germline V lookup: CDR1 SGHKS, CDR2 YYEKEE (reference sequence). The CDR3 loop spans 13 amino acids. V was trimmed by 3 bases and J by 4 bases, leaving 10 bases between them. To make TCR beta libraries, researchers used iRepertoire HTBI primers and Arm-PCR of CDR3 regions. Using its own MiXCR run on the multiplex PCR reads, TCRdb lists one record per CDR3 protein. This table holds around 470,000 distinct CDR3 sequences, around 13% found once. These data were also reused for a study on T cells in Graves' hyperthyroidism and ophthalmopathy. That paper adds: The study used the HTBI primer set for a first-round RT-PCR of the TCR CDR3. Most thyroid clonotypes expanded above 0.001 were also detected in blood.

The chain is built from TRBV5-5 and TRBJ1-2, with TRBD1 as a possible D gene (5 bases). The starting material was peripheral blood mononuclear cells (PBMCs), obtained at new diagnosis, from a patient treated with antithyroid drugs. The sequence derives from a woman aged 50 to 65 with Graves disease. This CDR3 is CASSSGLLYGYTF. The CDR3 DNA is TGTGCCAGCAGCTCGGGACTCCTCTATGGCTACACCTTC.